The 8 T cell receptor beta chains reported below all come from one sample, sequenced in a study of blood T cell repertoires in COVID-19. Here immunoSEQ multiplex PCR was the method, and the copy in TCRdb shows in-frame clones only, minus some. Of under 450,000 clones in the sample, about 91% are singletons; the top ten hold 10% to 15%. Sample: peripheral blood. Receptors originate from a woman between 45 and 65 years old with COVID-19, enrolled during active disease.

V is TRBV19 and J is TRBJ2-5; a possible D gene is TRBD1 (6 bases). V lost 1 base to trimming and J lost 1 base, with 13 bases between them. Germline V gene sequence: CDR1 LNHDA, CDR2 SQIVND (reference sequence). This CDR3 comprises 16 residues. CDR3 in amino acids: CASSIGGQPTQETQYF. The CDR3 nucleotides read TGTGCCAGTAGTATAGGAGGACAGCCAACCCAAGAGACCCAGTACTTC.

V gene TRBV12-3 or TRBV12-4 combines with J gene TRBJ1-6, with 7 nucleotides matching TRBD1. With V trimmed by 4 bases and J by 16 bases, 10 bases remained unmatched. The length of the CDR3 is 13 residues. The CDR3 reads CASSSPGGVGLHF. The CDR3 DNA sequence: TGTGCCAGCAGTTCTCCAGGGGGAGTAGGACTCCACTTT.

The chain links TRBV13 to TRBJ2-1, with D perhaps matching TRBD1 (7 bases). This CDR3 has 15 residues. Germline values: CDR1 PRHDT, CDR2 FYEKMQ (reference sequence). The ends were cut back, 5 bases at V and 1 base at J, with 12 bases in the middle. The CDR3 protein is CASSQGGGSYNEQFF. The CDR3 region has the DNA TGTGCCAGCAGCCAGGGGGGCGGGTCCTACAATGAGCAGTTCTTC. The full variable domain, in which reference TRBV13 and TRBJ2-1 provide the parts outside the CDR3, is AAGVIQSPRHLIKEKRETATLKCYPIPRHDTVYWYQQGPGQDPQFLISFYEKMQSDKGSIPDRFSAQQFSDYHSELNMSSLELGDSALYFCASSQGGGSYNEQFFGPGTRLTVL.

The chain uses TRBV2 and TRBJ2-7, with 10 bases lining up with TRBD1. J gave up 5 bases and V 8 bases, and 9 bases lay outside the gene matches. Germline-derived CDR1 and CDR2 are SNHLY and FYNNEI. The CDR3 length is 14 residues. CDR3 DNA sequence: TGTGCCAGCCTACGTCGACAGGGGGCCGACGAGCAGTACTTC. Translation gives CASLRRQGADEQYF.

The chain combines TRBV28 with TRBJ2-1; TRBD2 matches at 10 bases. The CDR3 loop spans 15 amino acids. Germline lookup yields CDR1 MDHEN and CDR2 SYDVKM. V shed 3 bases, J shed 6 bases, and the junction held 5 bases outside the gene matches. In DNA form, the CDR3 reads TGTGCCAGCAGTTTGATCCAGCGGGGGGGCAATGAGCAGTTCTTC. This gives the protein CASSLIQRGGNEQFF.

There are a few counts of this clone. The rearrangement links TRBV9 to TRBJ2-7; the D is unclear. Trimming took 0 bases from V and 2 from J, leaving 9 bases between them. The germline gives CDR1 SGDLS, CDR2 YYNGEE. The CDR3 has 14 residues. CDR3: CASSVGSVPYEQYF. The CDR3 nucleotides are TGTGCCAGCAGCGTAGGATCGGTTCCCTACGAGCAGTACTTC.

This chain uses TRBV27 with TRBJ1-4; TRBD1 matches 7 bases. There are 14 residues in the CDR3. Germline trimming cut 8 bases from V and 8 bases from J; bases unmatched to any gene: 11. Germline assignment: CDR1 MNHEY and CDR2 SMNVEV (reference sequence). CDR3 loop: CASGPTGKREKLFF. The CDR3 DNA reads TGTGCCAGCGGCCCGACAGGGAAGAGAGAAAAACTGTTTTTT.

This clone was detected only once. V is TRBV18 and J is TRBJ2-7; maybe TRBD1 (5 bases). V gave up 3 bases and J gave up 3 bases, with 9 bases separating them. This CDR3 has 13 residues. The germline gives CDR1 KGHSH, CDR2 LQKENI. The CDR3 loop reads CASSPGQDYEQYF. The CDR3 DNA is TGTGCCAGCTCACCGGGGCAGGACTACGAGCAGTACTTC.